Presented here are 28 T cell receptor beta chains from one specimen sequenced in a study of blood T cell repertoires in COVID-19. Assay used: immunoSEQ multiplex PCR; TCRdb lists only in-frame clones, some missing. In the table there are 150,000 to 200,000 clones, approximately 89% of which are singletons. The sequencing sample was made of peripheral blood. The origin of the receptors is a man between 65 and 85 years old with acute or convalescent COVID-19.

The J gene is TRBJ1-1, the V gene TRBV3-1 (or the pseudogene TRBV3-2); D gene ambiguous. The V end lost 4 bases, the J end lost 10 bases, and 19 bases lay between the germline ends. CDR1 is LGHDT, CDR2 YNNKEL, per germline (reference sequence). This CDR3 region has 14 residues. CDR3 DNA: TGTGCCAGCAGCCTCTTTTACAGCCCCCGGCGAGCTTTCTTT. This codes for CASSLFYSPRRAFF.

The chain couples TRBV10-3 to TRBJ1-1; D not resolved. The CDR3 sequence is 16 residues long. V lost 0 bases to trimming and J lost 1 base, with 12 bases between them. The germline V gene has CDR1 ENHRY and CDR2 SYGVKD. DNA for the CDR3: TGTGCCATCAGTGAGTCGGTCGGTTCCTCGAACACTGAAGCTTTCTTT. Translation: CAISESVGSSNTEAFF.

V gene TRBV5-4 combines with J gene TRBJ1-1; the match to TRBD1 covers 8 bases. The CDR3 sequence is 15 residues long. The V gene's germline CDR1 is SGHNT and CDR2 YYREEE (reference sequence). J gave up 5 bases and V 4 bases, and 10 bases lay outside the gene matches. The CDR3 spells CASSPRDRWKTEAFF. The CDR3 nucleotides read TGTGCCAGCAGCCCTCGGGACAGGTGGAAAACTGAAGCTTTCTTT.

This clone has just one count. V is TRBV2 and J is TRBJ2-7; TRBD1 is a possible D gene (5 bases). Germline lookup yields CDR1 SNHLY and CDR2 FYNNEI. With 4 bases removed from V and 2 bases from J, the gap between germline ends came to 12 bases. This CDR3 spans 14 amino acids. For the CDR3, the DNA is TGTGCCAGCAGTGCAGGGCGGCATACCTACGAGCAGTACTTC. Protein: CASSAGRHTYEQYF.

V is TRBV6-2 or TRBV6-3 and J is TRBJ1-5; D gene unclear. The germline V gene has CDR1 MNHEY and CDR2 SVGEGT. With 2 bases removed from V and 9 bases from J, the gap between germline ends came to 5 bases. The CDR3 consists of 11 residues. CDR3 DNA sequence: TGTGCCAGCAGTTACCCCGGGCCCCAGCATTTT. This sequence encodes CASSYPGPQHF.

This chain joins TRBV4-1 and TRBJ1-2, with 8 bases fitting TRBD1. Germline V CDR1 and CDR2: MGHRA, YSYEKL. The junction had 5 bases not matched to a gene; V was cut back by 2 bases and J by 3 bases. CDR3 size: 15 residues. CDR3 protein: CASSQSGTGHYGYTF. CDR3 sequence (DNA): TGCGCCAGCAGCCAAAGTGGGACAGGTCACTATGGCTACACCTTC.

This chain connects TRBV4-2 to TRBJ1-1; perhaps TRBD1 as D (5 bases). Germline loops: CDR1 LGHNA, CDR2 YNFKEQ. Trimming removed 4 bases from V and 5 bases from J, with 14 bases in between. The CDR3 runs to 14 residues. The DNA of the CDR3 is TGTGCCAGCAGCCTCTTCAACGGGGGGACTGAAGCTTTCTTT. Its translation: CASSLFNGGTEAFF.

The chain employs TRBV7-8 and TRBJ1-2, with no clear D. Germline lookup yields CDR1 SGHVS and CDR2 FQNEAQ. The CDR3 sequence is 12 residues long. V dropped 3 bases and J dropped 7 bases, with 9 bases sitting between them. The CDR3 is CASSFVEGGYTF. The DNA of the CDR3 is TGTGCCAGCAGCTTCGTCGAGGGTGGCTACACCTTC.

The chain combines TRBV4-3 with TRBJ1-5, with unresolved D. CDR1 is LGHNA and CDR2 is YSLEER in the germline V gene. The CDR3 has 15 residues. Trimming cost V 1 base and J 4 bases, with 11 bases left between them. This chain's CDR3 is CASSQGRRGNQPQHF. CDR3 nucleotides: TGCGCCAGCAGCCAAGGACGCCGAGGAAATCAGCCCCAGCATTTT.

The chain employs TRBV27 and TRBJ1-4, with 7 bases fitting TRBD1. CDR1 is MNHEY and CDR2 is SMNVEV in the germline V gene (reference sequence). The CDR3 loop spans 15 amino acids. Trimming at V came to 10 bases and at J to 10 bases, leaving 18 bases not matched to a gene. The CDR3 nucleotides are TGTGCCAACTCGGAGAGGGGGCGGCGGCGGCGAAAACTGTTTTTT. Protein sequence: CANSERGRRRRKLFF.

V is TRBV11-1 and J is TRBJ2-3; no definite D call. This CDR3 region has 14 residues. The ends were cut back, 2 bases at V and 1 base at J, with 7 bases in the middle. CDR1 SGHAT and CDR2 FQDESV come from the germline V gene (reference sequence). CDR3 DNA sequence: TGTGCCAGCAGCTTAAGCCGCCGCACAGATACGCAGTATTTT. Protein: CASSLSRRTDTQYF.

The chain joins TRBV20-1 to TRBJ1-2, with D possibly matching TRBD1 (5 bases). The germline V and J ends were trimmed by 6 bases and 4 bases, with 9 bases remaining between them. CDR1 and CDR2 (germline): DFQATT, SNEGSKA (reference sequence). The CDR3 extends over 11 amino acids. The CDR3 loop reads CSATGFYGYTF. CDR3 nucleotide sequence: TGCAGTGCAACAGGCTTCTATGGCTACACCTTC.

The chain is built from TRBV5-4 and TRBJ2-7; D may be TRBD1 (5 bases). Trimming stripped 4 bases from V and 0 bases from J, with 8 bases between. Germline lookup yields CDR1 SGHNT and CDR2 YYREEE (reference sequence). The CDR3 runs 13 residues. The CDR3 nucleotides read TGTGCCAGCAGCGCAGACAGCTCCTACGAGCAGTACTTC. Residues: CASSADSSYEQYF. Using reference TRBV5-4 and TRBJ2-7 for the parts outside the CDR3, the full variable domain is ETGVTQSPTHLIKTRGQQVTLRCSSQSGHNTVSWYQQALGQGPQFIFQYYREEENGRGNFPPRFSGLQFPNYSSELNVNALELDDSALYLCASSADSSYEQYFGPGTRLTVT.

This chain links TRBV7-3 with TRBJ1-2; 7 bases align to TRBD1. The CDR3 totals 13 residues. The V and J ends lost 5 bases and 9 bases, in that order; junction bases with no gene match: 9. Germline CDR1 and CDR2: SGHTA and FQGTGA. CDR3 amino acids: CASSNKTGASYTF. The CDR3 DNA reads as TGTGCCAGCAGCAACAAAACAGGGGCGAGCTACACCTTC.

This clone was counted a few times. CDR3 nucleotides: TGTGCCAGCAGCAGCGACAGGACGGGTTATAGCAATCAGCCCCAGCATTTT. Protein: CASSSDRTGYSNQPQHF. The rearrangement joins TRBV28 to TRBJ1-5, with D tentatively TRBD1 (6 bases). The CDR3 runs to 17 residues. V was trimmed by 6 bases and J by 0 bases, leaving 18 bases between them. Germline V CDR1 and CDR2: MDHEN, SYDVKM.

The chain recombines TRBV5-1 with TRBJ2-3, with 8 bases identical to TRBD2. CDR1 is SGHRS and CDR2 is YFSETQ in the germline V gene. The CDR3 covers 15 residues. The trim removed 3 bases at V and 2 bases at J, leaving 5 bases unmatched. The chain's CDR3 is CASSSLAGSTDTQYF. CDR3 bases: TGCGCCAGCAGCTCCCTAGCGGGCTCCACAGATACGCAGTATTTT.

The chain joins TRBV27 to TRBJ1-2; 7 nucleotides line up with TRBD1. V shed 3 bases and J 4 bases; nucleotides not matched to a gene: 5. Germline lookup yields CDR1 MNHEY and CDR2 SMNVEV (reference sequence). The CDR3 has 14 residues. The CDR3 protein is CASSLYRGLYGYTF. Written as DNA, the CDR3 is TGTGCCAGCAGTTTGTACAGGGGCCTCTATGGCTACACCTTC.

The chain couples TRBV7-6 to TRBJ2-1, with 7 bases aligning to TRBD1. V shed 5 bases, J shed 7 bases, and the junction held 8 bases outside the gene matches. This CDR3 is 14 amino acids long. Looked up from germline, CDR1 is SGHVS and CDR2 is FNYEAQ. The CDR3 loop is CASSRRQGRNEQFF. The CDR3 bases are TGTGCCAGCAGCCGAAGACAGGGAAGAAATGAGCAGTTCTTC.

A note on this clone: The same CDR3 can be traced to other DNA sequences in this sample. The V and J genes are TRBV15 and TRBJ1-2; D may be TRBD1 (6 bases). The CDR3 extends over 13 amino acids. Trimming shortened V by 1 base and J by 4 bases, and 7 bases separated the two germline ends. The germline V gene encodes CDR1 LNHNV and CDR2 YYDKDF (reference sequence). The CDR3: CATSRARGYGYTF. CDR3 in DNA: TGTGCCACCAGCAGAGCCAGGGGCTATGGCTACACCTTC.

V gene TRBV18 combines with J gene TRBJ1-1; no clear D. There are 14 residues in the CDR3. Germline lookup yields CDR1 KGHSH and CDR2 LQKENI. Trimming removed 1 base at V and 1 base at J, with 7 bases between. The CDR3 protein is CASSPLVTNTEAFF. Written as DNA, the CDR3 is TGTGCCAGCTCACCACTAGTAACGAACACTGAAGCTTTCTTT.

The rearrangement joins TRBV9 to TRBJ1-2; D is uncertain. Between the trimmed V and J ends, which lost 0 bases and 0 bases, there was a span of 9 bases. Per germline, CDR1 SGDLS and CDR2 YYNGEE. CDR3 length: 15 amino acids. CDR3 nucleotide sequence: TGTGCCAGCAGCGTAGCCCCCACAGCTAACTATGGCTACACCTTC. It encodes CASSVAPTANYGYTF.

The CDR3 region is CASSAGTSETDTQYF. The CDR3, as DNA: TGTGCCAGCAGCGCCGGGACTAGCGAAACAGATACGCAGTATTTT. This chain joins TRBV9 and TRBJ2-3, with TRBD2 matching over 10 bases. CDR3 size: 15 residues. Germline-derived CDR1 and CDR2 are SGDLS and YYNGEE. With V trimmed by 3 bases and J by 3 bases, 4 bases remained unmatched.

This clone has a single count. The genes are TRBV4-2 and TRBJ2-7; D is perhaps TRBD2 (5 bases). Per germline, CDR1 LGHNA and CDR2 YNFKEQ. The CDR3 runs 16 residues. V was pared by 1 base and J by 3 bases, with 16 bases between. CDR3 sequence reads: CASSQAGRGLGYEQYF. CDR3 DNA sequence: TGTGCCAGCAGCCAAGCTGGGCGTGGACTGGGCTACGAGCAGTACTTC.

This chain uses TRBV3-1 (or the pseudogene TRBV3-2) with TRBJ1-6; 8 bases match TRBD1. The CDR3 has 17 residues. Germline lookup yields CDR1 LGHDT and CDR2 YNNKEL (reference sequence). Germline trimming cut 3 bases from V and 2 bases from J; bases unmatched to any gene: 6. The CDR3 DNA is TGTGCCAGCAGCCACTTCGGACAGGGCGCCTATAATTCACCCCTCCACTTT. Translating it yields CASSHFGQGAYNSPLHF.

The V gene is TRBV10-1, the J gene TRBJ1-2; 10 bases agree with TRBD1. In germline, CDR1 is WNHNN, CDR2 SYGVQD (reference sequence). V trimming: 2 bases; J trimming: 3 bases; junction bases outside the gene matches: 6. The CDR3 has 16 residues. Here the CDR3 reads CASSEPRDRGDYGYTF. The CDR3, as DNA: TGCGCCAGCAGTGAGCCCAGGGACAGGGGAGACTATGGCTACACCTTC.

This chain joins TRBV12-3 or TRBV12-4 and TRBJ1-5; the D gene is possibly TRBD1 (5 bases). V lost 5 bases and J lost 5, with 10 bases in between. This CDR3 comprises 13 residues. CDR3 region: CASSPWGDQPQHF. CDR3 sequence (DNA): TGTGCCAGCAGTCCCTGGGGGGATCAGCCCCAGCATTTT.

This rearrangement joins TRBV21-1 to TRBJ2-3; TRBD2, the D gene given by the table, was not confirmed from the DNA. TRBV21-1 is a pseudogene. The CDR3 sequence is 17 residues long. The CDR3 here is CASSKERTRIGTDTQYF. The CDR3 DNA is TGTGCCAGCAGCAAAGAGAGGACTAGGATAGGCACAGATACGCAGTATTTT.

This chain uses TRBV6-5 with TRBJ2-2; 7 positions match TRBD1. Unmatched junction bases numbered 5, after V lost 9 bases and J lost 1 base. The CDR3 sequence is 14 residues long. Germline-derived CDR1 and CDR2 are MNHEY and SVGAGI. In DNA, the CDR3 is TGTGCCAGTTCCAGGGACAGGAACACCGGGGAGCTGTTTTTT. It specifies CASSRDRNTGELFF.